Described below is a single T cell receptor (beta chain) sequence and its context. This record comes from a study of blood T cell repertoires in COVID-19. Clones were read by immunoSEQ multiplex PCR, and TCRdb kept only the in-frame ones, dropping some. Among about 160,000 clones listed, approximately 80% were seen once. CDR3 size: 14 residues. CDR1 and CDR2 (germline): SGHNT, YYREEE (reference sequence). Losses at the gene ends were 1 base for V and 7 bases for J; bases not matched to a gene: 5. The V gene is TRBV5-4, the J gene TRBJ1-2; 9 bases line up with TRBD1. Sequencing used peripheral blood. This receptor was identified in a man between 60 and 75 years old with acute or convalescent COVID-19. CDR3 DNA: TGTGCCAGCAGCTTGTCAGGGACAGGGAGTGGCTACACCTTC. Translated: CASSLSGTGSGYTF. The whole variable domain, filled in from reference TRBV5-4 and TRBJ1-2, reads ETGVTQSPTHLIKTRGQQVTLRCSSQSGHNTVSWYQQALGQGPQFIFQYYREEENGRGNFPPRFSGLQFPNYSSELNVNALELDDSALYLCASSLSGTGSGYTFGSGTRLTVV.